These T cell receptor beta chains were read from a single sample in a study of T cells in Graves' hyperthyroidism and ophthalmopathy. TCRdb called the multiplex PCR reads again in MiXCR, with one record for every CDR3 protein. This sample has about 500,000 distinct CDR3 sequences, with around 17% found just once. Specimen: blood. These TCRs come from a woman aged 18-29 years with Graves' hyperthyroidism. The CDR3 runs from the conserved cysteine through the conserved F or W. The D gene is left open where the match is weak. A clone size is listed for some rows: how often the clone was seen (once, few, many), or a class if it is expanded.

>TRBJ1-6|TRBV18|many|-
TGTGCCAGCTCACCACGAGGGGATTCACCCCTCCACTTT
CASSPRGDSPLHF
>TRBJ2-5|TRBV5-5|-|-
TGTGCCAGCAGCTTGGACAGGGCGGCACCAGGGACCCAGTACTTC
CASSLDRAAPGTQYF
>TRBJ2-7|TRBV6-2/TRBV6-3|many|-
TGTGCCAGCAGTCACGTAGGCGACAGGCTTACGAACGAGCAGTACTTC
CASSHVGDRLTNEQYF
>TRBJ2-1|TRBV12-3/TRBV12-4|many|TRBD2
TGTGCCAGCAGTTTTCGCGGGAGCAATGAGCAGTTCTTC
CASSFRGSNEQFF
>TRBJ2-1|TRBV24-1|few|TRBD1
TGTGCCACCAGTGATTTGCAGGAGGACAGGGGGGGCCGGCGGAATGAGCAGTTCTTC
CATSDLQEDRGGRRNEQFF
>TRBJ2-3|TRBV3-1|many|TRBD2
TGTGCCAGCAGCCAAATGACTAGCGGGACAGATACGCAGTATTTT
CASSQMTSGTDTQYF
>TRBJ2-1|TRBV20-1|-|-
TGCAGTGCTAGAGTAGGTAGCAGATACAATGAGCAGTTCTTC
CSARVGSRYNEQFF
>TRBJ2-1|TRBV28|many|TRBD2
TGTGCCAGCAGTACCGGGACTAGTCCTTACAATGAGCAGTTCTTC
CASSTGTSPYNEQFF
>TRBJ2-1|TRBV25-1|-|-
TGTGCCAGCAGTTTATCGGACAGCGCGAGCTCCTACAATGAGCAGTTCTTC
CASSLSDSASSYNEQFF
>TRBJ2-7|TRBV2|many|TRBD2
TGTGCCAGCAGCGGGACTAGCGGGGAGTACGAGCAGTACTTC
CASSGTSGEYEQYF
>TRBJ2-1|TRBV20-1|many|-
TGCAGTGCAATCTCAGCCAATGAGCAGTTCTTC
CSAISANEQFF
>TRBJ2-2|TRBV7-3|many|-
TGTGCCAGCAGCTTAAAGGGAGGGGGCACCGGGGAGCTGTTTTTT
CASSLKGGGTGELFF
>TRBJ2-3|TRBV30|-|TRBD2
TGTGCCTGGAGTGTTAATAGCGGGGGGACAGATACGCAGTATTTT
CAWSVNSGGTDTQYF
>TRBJ2-6|TRBV7-9|few|-
TGCGCCAGCAGCCGAGACACATTCTCTGGGGCCAACGTCCTGACTTTC
CASSRDTFSGANVLTF
>TRBJ1-2|TRBV20-1|many|TRBD1
TGCAGTGCAAGGACAGGGTGGATGGGCTACACCTTC
CSARTGWMGYTF
>TRBJ2-1|TRBV27|-|-
TGTGCCAGCAGTTCAACCGGGACGAGGATGTTCTTC
CASSSTGTRMFF
>TRBJ1-2|TRBV2|many|-
TGTGCCAGCAGCCCACAGGTTACCACGGGGGGCTACACCTTC
CASSPQVTTGGYTF
>TRBJ1-5|TRBV12-3/TRBV12-4|many|-
TGTGCCAGCAGTCTCCGGACAGACAATCAGCCCCAGCATTTT
CASSLRTDNQPQHF
>TRBJ2-1|TRBV7-2|many|-
TGTGCCAGCAGCCCAGCCAGGGAGTACAATGAGCAGTTCTTC
CASSPAREYNEQFF
>TRBJ1-1|TRBV20-1|-|-
TGCAGTGCCCCCGGTTCCGGATGGGACACTGAAGCTTTCTTT
CSAPGSGWDTEAFF
>TRBJ1-4|TRBV12-3/TRBV12-4|many|-
TGTGCCAGCAGTTTGGTGGTAGGGGAAAAACTGTTTTTT
CASSLVVGEKLFF
>TRBJ1-6|TRBV2|many|-
TGTGCCAGCGGGAACAGGAGAGCTAATAATTCACCCCTCCACTTT
CASGNRRANNSPLHF
>TRBJ2-1|TRBV5-1|few|-
TGCGCCAGCAGCGCGTCCGGGCTCAACAATGAGCAGTTCTTC
CASSASGLNNEQFF
>TRBJ2-3|TRBV11-2|many|TRBD2
TGTGCCAGCAGCTTAGCGGGGGGGACCTCTGATACGCAGTATTTT
CASSLAGGTSDTQYF
>TRBJ1-5|TRBV12-3/TRBV12-4|many|-
TGTGCCAGCAGTTCCCACCCGGGGCAGGTCAATCAGCCCCAGCATTTT
CASSSHPGQVNQPQHF
>TRBJ2-3|TRBV20-1|many|-
TGCAGTGCACCGGCTATTTCCACAGATACGCAGTATTTT
CSAPAISTDTQYF
>TRBJ2-7|TRBV3-1|many|TRBD2
TGTGCCAGCAGCCGGCGGCGGGAGGGCCACGAGCAGTACTTC
CASSRRREGHEQYF
>TRBJ1-2|TRBV20-1|-|-
TGCAGTGCCAACTATGGCTACACCTTC
CSANYGYTF
>TRBJ2-2|TRBV25-1|-|-
TGTGCCAGCAGGAGAGGGGGGGCCGGGGAGCTGTTTTTT
CASRRGGAGELFF
>TRBJ2-5|TRBV12-3/TRBV12-4|many|TRBD2
TGTGCCAGCAGTTTACTAGCGGGGGGGCCGGAGACCCAGTACTTC
CASSLLAGGPETQYF
>TRBJ2-1|TRBV2|-|TRBD2
TGTGCCAGCAGTGCACGGACTAGCGGCGGAAGATCCTCCTACAATGAGCAGTTCTTC
CASSARTSGGRSSYNEQFF
>TRBJ2-2|TRBV6-2/TRBV6-3|few|-
TGTGCCAGCAGACTGACTGCAGTCCCCGGGGAGCTGTTTTTT
CASRLTAVPGELFF
>TRBJ2-7|TRBV13|many|TRBD1
TGTGCCAGCAGCCGGGCGGCAGGGGGCTCCTACGAGCAGTACTTC
CASSRAAGGSYEQYF
>TRBJ2-3|TRBV10-3|-|-
TGTGCCATCAGTGACCTGACAGGGAAGAAGGGAGGAATTGCAGATACGCAGTATTTT
CAISDLTGKKGGIADTQYF
>TRBJ2-5|TRBV20-1|many|-
TGCAGTGCTAGAGCAACAGGGCGAGGAGAGACCCAGTACTTC
CSARATGRGETQYF
>TRBJ1-4|TRBV6-6|-|-
TGTGCCAGCAGTTACTCGGGCGGGGCTGGGGAAAAACTGTTTTTT
CASSYSGGAGEKLFF
>TRBJ2-1|TRBV12-3/TRBV12-4|-|TRBD1
TGTGCCAGCAGTTACGTTCCGGGACAGAGGAACAATGAGCAGTTCTTC
CASSYVPGQRNNEQFF
>TRBJ2-1|TRBV6-5|-|TRBD2
TGTGCCAGCAGTTACGGACTAGCGATGACCTACAATGAGCAGTTCTTC
CASSYGLAMTYNEQFF
>TRBJ2-6|TRBV7-3|many|TRBD1
TGTGCCAGCAGCCCCCATACCGACAGGGCTGGGGCCAACGTCCTGACTTTC
CASSPHTDRAGANVLTF
>TRBJ2-1|TRBV7-8|-|TRBD1
TGTGCCAGCAGCTTAGGAGGGACAGGGTGGTACAATGAGCAGTTCTTC
CASSLGGTGWYNEQFF
>TRBJ2-1|TRBV6-2/TRBV6-3|few|-
TGTGCCAGCAGTTACTCGATACAGGGCTTATATGAGCAGTTCTTC
CASSYSIQGLYEQFF
>TRBJ1-2|TRBV29-1|-|-
TGCAGCGCGGGGGGGGGGGGCGACTATGGCTACACCTTC
CSAGGGGDYGYTF
>TRBJ1-2|TRBV12-3/TRBV12-4|many|TRBD1
TGTGCCAGCAGTTTAGAGCTGGGACAGGGGGACTATGGCTACACCTTC
CASSLELGQGDYGYTF
>TRBJ1-1|TRBV2|few|-
TGTGCCAGCAGTAGAACAACAGGGTCTGAAGCTTTCTTT
CASSRTTGSEAFF